This record covers a single TCR beta chain. The trim removed 0 bases at V and 4 bases at J, leaving 4 bases unmatched. The CDR3 has 16 amino acids. Germline V gives CDR1 SGDLS, CDR2 YYNGEE. The data were obtained in a study of blood T cell repertoires in COVID-19. Profiling relied on immunoSEQ multiplex PCR, and the TCRdb table lists in-frame clones only, not all of them. The sample records roughly 340,000 clones, around 87% being singletons. The receptor was isolated from a man between 35 and 55 years old in a cohort exposed to, infected with or recovered from COVID-19 (not recorded which). The chain carries TRBV9 and TRBJ2-3; 11 bases fit TRBD1. The sample taken for sequencing was PBMCs or T cells enriched from blood (not recorded which). This chain's CDR3 is CASSVGVGQGADTQYF. CDR3 coding DNA: TGTGCCAGCAGCGTAGGGGTGGGACAGGGGGCAGATACGCAGTATTTT.